This entry is about one TCR beta chain. What it binds is unknown. The rectum was sampled with one to two pinch biopsies at colonoscopy. The record originates from a study of pediatric ulcerative colitis. Study-wide results and caveats: Compared with controls, ulcerative colitis showed greater blood-rectum clone sharing. Blood-derived T cells may be present in rectal pinch biopsies.

CDR1 and CDR2 (germline): KGHSH, LQKENI. The V end lost 8 bases, the J end lost 9 bases, and 20 bases lay between the germline ends. The CDR3 sequence is 14 residues long. Method: immunoSEQ multiplex PCR; TCRdb's copy keeps in-frame clones and lacks some. The table includes some 43,000 clones, around 76% detected once. This clonotype was obtained from a girl aged 10-17 years with moderate ulcerative colitis. The sample was gut tissue. The chain couples TRBV18 to TRBJ1-3; D is possibly TRBD1 (5 bases). The CDR3 loop is CASPRVEDPGTIYF. The CDR3 nucleotides read TGTGCCAGCCCCAGGGTCGAGGACCCGGGCACCATATATTTT.